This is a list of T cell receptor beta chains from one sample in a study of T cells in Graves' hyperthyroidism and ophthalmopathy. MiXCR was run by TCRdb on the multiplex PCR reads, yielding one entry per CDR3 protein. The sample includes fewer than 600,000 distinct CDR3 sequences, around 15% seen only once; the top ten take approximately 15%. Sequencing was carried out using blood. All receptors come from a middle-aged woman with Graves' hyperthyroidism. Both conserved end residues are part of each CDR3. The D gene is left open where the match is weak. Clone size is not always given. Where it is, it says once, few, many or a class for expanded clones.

cdr3_aa: CASSFLGAAYNEQFF
cdr3_nt: TGTGCCAGCAGTTTTTTGGGGGCGGCCTACAATGAGCAGTTCTTC
v_call: TRBV12-3/TRBV12-4
cdr3_length: 15
d_call: NA
j_call: TRBJ2-1
clone_size: many

cdr3_aa: CASSIYPNSPLHF
cdr3_nt: TGTGCCAGCAGCATCTATCCGAATTCACCCCTCCACTTT
v_call: TRBV14
cdr3_length: 13
d_call: NA
j_call: TRBJ1-6
clone_size: few

cdr3_aa: CASSGGALAGATDTQYF
cdr3_nt: TGCGCCAGCAGCGGCGGAGCACTAGCGGGAGCCACAGATACGCAGTATTTT
v_call: TRBV5-1
cdr3_length: 17
d_call: TRBD2
j_call: TRBJ2-3
clone_size: NA

cdr3_aa: CSAVPSGISYEQYF
cdr3_nt: TGCAGTGCAGTACCTAGCGGGATTTCTTACGAGCAGTACTTC
v_call: TRBV20-1
cdr3_length: 14
d_call: TRBD2
j_call: TRBJ2-7
clone_size: few

cdr3_aa: CAWSQERGSPLHF
cdr3_nt: TGTGCCTGGAGTCAGGAACGGGGGTCACCCCTCCACTTT
v_call: TRBV30
cdr3_length: 13
d_call: NA
j_call: TRBJ1-6
clone_size: NA

cdr3_aa: CASSHLGQGSQETQYF
cdr3_nt: TGTGCCAGCAGTCACCTAGGACAGGGCTCACAAGAGACCCAGTACTTC
v_call: TRBV12-3/TRBV12-4
cdr3_length: 16
d_call: TRBD1
j_call: TRBJ2-5
clone_size: NA

cdr3_aa: CASSSNSGLAYNEQFF
cdr3_nt: TGTGCCAGCAGCTCAAACTCGGGACTAGCCTACAATGAGCAGTTCTTC
v_call: TRBV7-2
cdr3_length: 16
d_call: TRBD2
j_call: TRBJ2-1
clone_size: many

cdr3_aa: CASSHRDWKTYEQYF
cdr3_nt: TGTGCCAGCAGTCACCGGGACTGGAAAACCTACGAGCAGTACTTC
v_call: TRBV28
cdr3_length: 15
d_call: NA
j_call: TRBJ2-7
clone_size: many

cdr3_aa: CASSYLLIREQFF
cdr3_nt: TGTGCCAGCAGTTACCTATTAATCCGGGAGCAGTTCTTC
v_call: TRBV28
cdr3_length: 13
d_call: NA
j_call: TRBJ2-1
clone_size: many

cdr3_aa: CASSGGETGQREKLFF
cdr3_nt: TGTGCCAGCAGTGGGGGCGAGACAGGCCAACGGGAAAAACTGTTTTTT
v_call: TRBV6-1
cdr3_length: 16
d_call: NA
j_call: TRBJ1-4
clone_size: NA

cdr3_aa: CSARAPSGTGAGELFF
cdr3_nt: TGCAGTGCTAGAGCCCCATCCGGGACAGGGGCCGGGGAGCTGTTTTTT
v_call: TRBV20-1
cdr3_length: 16
d_call: TRBD1
j_call: TRBJ2-2
clone_size: few

cdr3_aa: CAWSPGEYPYEQYF
cdr3_nt: TGTGCCTGGAGTCCCGGGGAGTACCCCTACGAGCAGTACTTC
v_call: TRBV30
cdr3_length: 14
d_call: NA
j_call: TRBJ2-7
clone_size: many

cdr3_aa: CASSLSFGRGTGELFF
cdr3_nt: TGTGCCAGCAGTTTGTCTTTCGGGAGGGGTACCGGGGAGCTGTTTTTT
v_call: TRBV28
cdr3_length: 16
d_call: TRBD2
j_call: TRBJ2-2
clone_size: many

cdr3_aa: CASSQLAGAPNTGELFF
cdr3_nt: TGTGCCAGCAGCCAACTAGCGGGGGCGCCGAACACCGGGGAGCTGTTTTTT
v_call: TRBV28
cdr3_length: 17
d_call: TRBD2
j_call: TRBJ2-2
clone_size: many

cdr3_aa: CSVDVGGQETQYF
cdr3_nt: TGCAGCGTTGATGTAGGGGGCCAAGAGACCCAGTACTTC
v_call: TRBV29-1
cdr3_length: 13
d_call: NA
j_call: TRBJ2-5
clone_size: few

cdr3_aa: CASSHPGLYNEQFF
cdr3_nt: TGTGCCAGCAGCCACCCGGGACTCTACAATGAGCAGTTCTTC
v_call: TRBV4-2
cdr3_length: 14
d_call: NA
j_call: TRBJ2-1
clone_size: many

cdr3_aa: CASSFGGLGNTIYF
cdr3_nt: TGTGCCAGCAGCTTCGGGGGGCTTGGAAACACCATATATTTT
v_call: TRBV5-4
cdr3_length: 14
d_call: NA
j_call: TRBJ1-3
clone_size: NA

cdr3_aa: CATSRAQGANEQYF
cdr3_nt: TGTGCCACCAGCAGAGCTCAGGGGGCTAATGAGCAGTACTTC
v_call: TRBV15
cdr3_length: 14
d_call: TRBD1
j_call: TRBJ2-7
clone_size: many

cdr3_aa: CASSKDGGYGYTF
cdr3_nt: TGTGCCAGCAGCAAGGACGGGGGCTATGGCTACACCTTC
v_call: TRBV18
cdr3_length: 13
d_call: NA
j_call: TRBJ1-2
clone_size: few

cdr3_aa: CASRILYSRGSSYNEQFF
cdr3_nt: TGTGCCAGCAGAATACTCTACTCCAGGGGAAGCTCCTACAATGAGCAGTTCTTC
v_call: TRBV7-2
cdr3_length: 18
d_call: NA
j_call: TRBJ2-1
clone_size: NA

cdr3_aa: CASSSPGQSTLHF
cdr3_nt: TGTGCCAGTAGTTCGCCGGGACAGTCTACCCTCCACTTT
v_call: TRBV19
cdr3_length: 13
d_call: TRBD1
j_call: TRBJ1-6
clone_size: few

cdr3_aa: CSGRANRVNYGYTF
cdr3_nt: TGCAGCGGGAGGGCCAACAGGGTAAACTATGGCTACACCTTC
v_call: TRBV29-1
cdr3_length: 14
d_call: NA
j_call: TRBJ1-2
clone_size: few